This entry features one TCR beta chain sequence. Its target is unknown. The data were obtained in a study of regulatory dendritic cells for organ transplantation. The study, taken as a whole, reports: The most alloreactive TCR clonotypes were found in resting memory CD8+ cells. Mature dendritic cells appeared to drive more memory CD8+ clonal expansion than regulatory ones.

CD4+ or CD8+ T cells were sorted as naive CD45RA+ or memory CD45RO+. Repertoires were generated with immunoSEQ multiplex PCR, while TCRdb's copy carries only in-frame clones and drops some. The data contain 30,000 to 35,000 clones, about 89% of them seen just once; the ten biggest clones take up 0.055% to 0.08%. This CDR3 comprises 14 residues. V lost 10 bases and J lost 1, with 14 bases in between. Germline CDR1 reads MNHEY; CDR2 reads SVGAGI. What was sequenced was naive CD4+ T cells from blood. Indicated subset: CD45RA+ naive T cells. The chain links TRBV6-5 to TRBJ1-5; perhaps TRBD1 as D (5 bases). The receptor's source is a human donor in good health. The CDR3 DNA follows: TGTGCCATCTATCAAACAGGCAGCAATCAGCCCCAGCATTTT. This translates into CAIYQTGSNQPQHF.